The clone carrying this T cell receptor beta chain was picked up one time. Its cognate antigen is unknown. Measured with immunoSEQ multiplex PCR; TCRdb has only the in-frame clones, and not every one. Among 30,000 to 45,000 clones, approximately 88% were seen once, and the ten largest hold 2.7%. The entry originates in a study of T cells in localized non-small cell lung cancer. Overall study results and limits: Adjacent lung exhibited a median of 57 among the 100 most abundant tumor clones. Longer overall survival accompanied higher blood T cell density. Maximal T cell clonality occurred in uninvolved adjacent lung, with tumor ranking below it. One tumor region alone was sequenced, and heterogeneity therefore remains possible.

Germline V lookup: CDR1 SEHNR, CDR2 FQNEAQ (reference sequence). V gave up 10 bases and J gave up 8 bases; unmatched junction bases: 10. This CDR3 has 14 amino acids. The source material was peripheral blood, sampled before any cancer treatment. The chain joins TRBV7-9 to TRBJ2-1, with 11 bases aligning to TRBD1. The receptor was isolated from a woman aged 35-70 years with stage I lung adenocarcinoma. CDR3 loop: CAITGDRGGHEQFF. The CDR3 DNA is TGTGCCATCACCGGGGACAGGGGGGGGCATGAGCAGTTCTTC. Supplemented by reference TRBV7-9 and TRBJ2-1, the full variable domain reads DTGVSQNPRHKITKRGQNVTFRCDPISEHNRLYWYRQTLGQGPEFLTYFQNEAQLEKSRLLSDRFSAERPKGSFSTLEIQRTEQGDSAMYLCAITGDRGGHEQFFGPGTRLTVL.